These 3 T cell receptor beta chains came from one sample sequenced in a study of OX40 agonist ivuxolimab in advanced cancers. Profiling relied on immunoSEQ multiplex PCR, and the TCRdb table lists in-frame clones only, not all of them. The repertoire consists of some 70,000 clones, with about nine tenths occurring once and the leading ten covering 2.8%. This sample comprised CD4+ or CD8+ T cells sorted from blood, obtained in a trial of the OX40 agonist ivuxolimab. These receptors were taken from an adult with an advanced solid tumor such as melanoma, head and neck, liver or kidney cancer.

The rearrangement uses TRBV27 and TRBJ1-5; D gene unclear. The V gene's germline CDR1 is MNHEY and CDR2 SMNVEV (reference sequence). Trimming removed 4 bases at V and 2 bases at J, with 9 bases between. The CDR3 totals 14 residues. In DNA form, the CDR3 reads TGTGCCAGCAGTTCCTATAAGGGCAATCAGCCCCAGCATTTT. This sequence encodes CASSSYKGNQPQHF.

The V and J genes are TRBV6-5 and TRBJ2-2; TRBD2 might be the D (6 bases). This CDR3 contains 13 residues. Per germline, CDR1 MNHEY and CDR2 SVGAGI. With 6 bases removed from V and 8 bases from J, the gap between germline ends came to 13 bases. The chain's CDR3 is CASRRLEKGELFF. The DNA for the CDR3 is TGTGCCAGCAGGCGACTAGAAAAGGGGGAGCTGTTTTTT.

The CDR3: CASSFGGAGTQYF. CDR3 DNA sequence: TGTGCCAGCAGCTTCGGGGGGGCGGGGACCCAGTACTTC. The chain carries TRBV5-4 and TRBJ2-5; TRBD2 matches 8 bases. V shed 2 bases, J shed 7 bases, and the junction held 4 bases outside the gene matches. The CDR3 runs to 13 residues. Per the germline V gene, CDR1 is SGHNT and CDR2 is YYREEE (reference sequence).